The T cell receptor (beta chain) under discussion was sequenced for a study of type 1 regulatory T cells. Study details: T-allo10 is a Tr1-enriched, alloantigen-specific CD4 T cell product made in vitro.

A single record per CDR3 protein comes from TCRdb applying MiXCR to the reads. The table records about 74,000 distinct CDR3 sequences, about 69% of them present only once. This clonotype was counted between two and nine times. What it binds is unknown. Germline V gene data show CDR1 as LNHDA and CDR2 as SQIVND (reference sequence). V lost 6 bases to trimming and J lost 1 base; unmatched junction nucleotides: 1. The CDR3 sequence is 13 residues long. Graft donor-derived T-allo10 cells were described as host-alloantigen-specific, anergic, and alloantigen-specifically suppressive. Sequenced sample: cultured T cells, either the whole culture or a sorted T cell fraction (not recorded which). The subset: Tr1-enriched cell product generated in vitro against host alloantigens. The origin of this receptor is a human donor in good health. The chain joins TRBV19 to TRBJ1-1; TRBD1 aligns across 8 bases. The CDR3 spells CASSGQGNTEAFF. The CDR3 region has the DNA TGTGCCAGTAGCGGACAGGGGAACACTGAAGCTTTCTTT.